This T cell receptor (beta chain) appears in the sequencing data of a study of cytomegalovirus exposure and HLA in healthy donors. Study-wide results and limits: Most likely, a cluster of highly shared sequence variants arose as a sequencing artifact. Earlier analysis found most TCR beta V segments productive about 90% or about 30% of the time.

Comment on this clone: Its target is unknown.

The primer mix had 60 Vbeta and 13 Jbeta primers. Here immunoSEQ multiplex PCR was the method, and the copy in TCRdb shows in-frame clones only, minus some. Here the sample spans roughly 110,000 clones, approximately 67% being singletons. The CDR3 consists of 15 residues. J gave up 10 bases and V 3 bases, and 11 bases lay outside the gene matches. Germline assignment: CDR1 SGHTA and CDR2 FQGNSA. The TCR comes from a man between 18 and 35 years old in good health and CMV-seropositive. The chain combines TRBV7-2 with TRBJ2-1, with 8 positions matching TRBD2. The sample was PBMCs. In nucleotides, the CDR3 is TGTGCCAGCAGCTTCGGGACTAGAACTCAAGTCGAGCAGTTCTTC. This codes for CASSFGTRTQVEQFF.